This is a list of T cell receptor beta chains from one sample in a study of long-term antiretroviral therapy in people with HIV. Some clones are missing from TCRdb's copy, which holds only in-frame ones; the method was immunoSEQ multiplex PCR. This sample has around 20,000 clones; approximately 85% occur once, and the top ten carry about 6%. The input for sequencing was unsorted PBMCs, taken at the start of antiretroviral therapy, before treatment. The source is a man younger than 35 with HIV. CDR3s include the opening cysteine and the closing phenylalanine or tryptophan. Each record gives: clone size, V gene, J gene, CDR3 protein. Size is stated for part of the rows, as once, few or many counts, or as a class when the clone is expanded.

clone_size: -
v_call: TRBV27
j_call: TRBJ2-3
cdr3_aa: CASGRGGLAGGLDTQYF

clone_size: -
v_call: TRBV28
j_call: TRBJ1-4
cdr3_aa: CASSFTGANRRPGKLFF

clone_size: -
v_call: TRBV5-5
j_call: TRBJ1-2
cdr3_aa: CASSSAVANYGYTF

clone_size: -
v_call: TRBV6-5
j_call: TRBJ1-1
cdr3_aa: CASSYSRHPNTEAFF

clone_size: -
v_call: TRBV6-1
j_call: TRBJ2-7
cdr3_aa: CASSQAARGGEQYF

clone_size: -
v_call: TRBV19
j_call: TRBJ2-1
cdr3_aa: CASSIDARGAYNEQFF

clone_size: -
v_call: TRBV14
j_call: TRBJ2-6
cdr3_aa: CASSQGVRYSGANVLTF

clone_size: -
v_call: TRBV4-2
j_call: TRBJ2-7
cdr3_aa: CASSPRTNPSYEQYF

clone_size: few
v_call: TRBV7-2
j_call: TRBJ2-2
cdr3_aa: CASSPRRGQGPGELFF

clone_size: once
v_call: TRBV29-1
j_call: TRBJ2-7
cdr3_aa: CSVELGAGDPYEQYF

clone_size: -
v_call: TRBV6-5
j_call: TRBJ1-2
cdr3_aa: CASSWTGPSTYGYTF

clone_size: -
v_call: TRBV7-2
j_call: TRBJ2-5
cdr3_aa: CASSHTSGTIRETQYF

clone_size: -
v_call: TRBV19
j_call: TRBJ2-6
cdr3_aa: CASKDGSSGANVLTF

clone_size: -
v_call: TRBV14
j_call: TRBJ1-2
cdr3_aa: CASSWDGLSGYTF

clone_size: once
v_call: TRBV7-6
j_call: TRBJ2-1
cdr3_aa: CASSPGTAFRNEQFF

clone_size: -
v_call: TRBV30
j_call: TRBJ1-1
cdr3_aa: CAWSVRHTEAFF

clone_size: -
v_call: TRBV7-9
j_call: TRBJ1-1
cdr3_aa: CASSYGTGRNTEAFF

clone_size: few
v_call: TRBV19
j_call: TRBJ2-7
cdr3_aa: CASSIGGLLEPYEQYF

clone_size: -
v_call: TRBV6-5
j_call: TRBJ2-1
cdr3_aa: CASSPGFRPNNEQFF

clone_size: -
v_call: TRBV6-1
j_call: TRBJ1-5
cdr3_aa: CATRDRVWNQPQHF

clone_size: -
v_call: TRBV5-6
j_call: TRBJ2-7
cdr3_aa: CASSLRDRGVREQYF

clone_size: -
v_call: TRBV7-2
j_call: TRBJ2-7
cdr3_aa: CASSTGGGLAYEQYF

clone_size: -
v_call: TRBV19
j_call: TRBJ2-5
cdr3_aa: CASSSGRGAETQYF

clone_size: medium-sized
v_call: TRBV10-1
j_call: TRBJ2-5
cdr3_aa: CASSESGKGMEETQYF

clone_size: -
v_call: TRBV5-8
j_call: TRBJ2-7
cdr3_aa: CASSPASYEQYF

clone_size: -
v_call: TRBV27
j_call: TRBJ1-4
cdr3_aa: CASSLYGGPNEKLFF